This T cell receptor beta chain was identified in a study of identical twins. Via MiXCR, TCRdb re-called the 5' RACE reads, giving one row per CDR3 protein. The sample holds 650,000 to 800,000 distinct CDR3 sequences, over 8.5% seen once. This clonotype was picked up many times. Germline-derived CDR1 and CDR2 are MNHEY and SMNVEV (reference sequence). Trimming pared 0 bases from V and 0 bases from J, leaving 12 bases between. The CDR3 runs 16 residues. The sample also formed part of further work on yellow fever vaccine responses in identical twins.

Sequenced material: PBMCs. The chain recombines TRBV27 with TRBJ2-7; D remains ambiguous. The source of this sequence is a woman under 30 in good health. This CDR3 is CASSLSVTEYSYEQYF. Here the CDR3 DNA reads TGTGCCAGCAGTTTATCCGTCACGGAGTACTCCTACGAGCAGTACTTC.